Listed below are T cell receptor beta chains from one sample, sequenced in a study of shared clonotypes between healthy human individuals. Assay used: immunoSEQ multiplex PCR; TCRdb lists only in-frame clones, some missing. Here the sample spans over 2 million clones, 85% to 95% being singletons. The source material was naive CD8+ T cells sorted from blood. Receptor source: a man younger than 35 in good health. Each CDR3 is given with its conserved first and last residue. The D gene is left open where the match is weak. A row's size may be missing; if present it is once, few, many or a size class.

V gene	J gene	clone size	D gene	CDR3 protein	CDR3 DNA
TRBV6-1	TRBJ2-7	.	TRBD1	CASIGQAYEQYF	TGTGCCAGCATTGGACAGGCCTACGAGCAGTACTTC
TRBV27	TRBJ2-7	.	TRBD1	CASSPSTGQSSYEQYF	TGTGCCAGCAGTCCGTCGACAGGGCAAAGCTCCTACGAGCAGTACTTC
TRBV5-6	TRBJ2-7	.	TRBD2	CASSFATSGSYEQYF	TGTGCCAGCAGCTTCGCTACTAGCGGCTCCTACGAGCAGTACTTC
TRBV4-1	TRBJ1-4	.	.	CASSQDRENEKLFF	TGCGCCAGCAGCCAAGACAGGGAGAATGAAAAACTGTTTTTT
TRBV27	TRBJ1-5	few	.	CASRPDRYSNQPQHF	TGTGCCAGCAGACCGGACAGATATAGCAATCAGCCCCAGCATTTT
TRBV5-4	TRBJ1-1	once	.	CASSPGGEPLF	TGTGCCAGCAGCCCAGGTGGAGAGCCCCTCTTT
TRBV7-9	TRBJ2-7	.	.	CASSLVPTYEQYF	TGTGCCAGCAGCCTCGTCCCCACCTACGAGCAGTACTTC
TRBV6-5	TRBJ2-3	.	.	CASNGGADTQYF	TGTGCCAGCAACGGTGGGGCAGATACGCAGTATTTT
TRBV9	TRBJ1-1	.	.	CASSVVRHTNTEAFF	TGTGCCAGCAGCGTAGTCCGACACACGAACACTGAAGCTTTCTTT
TRBV6-6	TRBJ2-7	.	.	CASSYVDYHF	TGTGCCAGCAGCTACGTGGACTACCACTTC
TRBV4-3	TRBJ1-5	.	.	CASSQDGNQPQHF	TGCGCCAGCAGCCAAGACGGCAATCAGCCCCAGCATTTT
TRBV19	TRBJ2-7	.	TRBD2	CASRTSGGAYEQYF	TGTGCCAGTAGAACCAGCGGGGGGGCCTACGAGCAGTACTTC
TRBV5-1	TRBJ2-2	.	.	CASSLRYGSTGELFF	TGCGCCAGCAGCTTGAGATACGGAAGCACCGGGGAGCTGTTTTTT
TRBV28	TRBJ1-4	.	.	CASSRGYATNEKLFF	TGTGCCAGCAGTCGCGGATATGCAACTAATGAAAAACTGTTTTTT
TRBV7-9	TRBJ2-3	.	TRBD2	CASSLASGGTDTQYF	TGTGCCAGCAGCTTAGCGAGCGGGGGGACAGATACGCAGTATTTT
TRBV2	TRBJ2-1	.	TRBD1	CASSDHTGTGYSLNEQFF	TGTGCCAGCAGTGACCACACCGGGACAGGATACTCTCTCAATGAGCAGTTCTTC
TRBV19	TRBJ2-1	.	.	CASSIFRTRDEQFF	TGTGCCAGTAGTATCTTCCGGACGCGGGATGAGCAGTTCTTC
TRBV2	TRBJ1-2	.	.	CASSHDSQYYGYTF	TGTGCCAGCAGCCACGACAGTCAGTACTATGGCTACACCTTC
TRBV28	TRBJ2-7	.	.	CASRAKGGFSYEQYF	TGTGCCAGCAGGGCTAAAGGGGGGTTCTCCTACGAGCAGTACTTC
TRBV29-1	TRBJ2-3	.	TRBD1	CSVEDPRTGWATDTQYF	TGCAGCGTTGAAGACCCGCGGACAGGTTGGGCCACAGATACGCAGTATTTT
TRBV7-6	TRBJ1-5	.	TRBD1	CASSLEGQGSNQPQHF	TGTGCCAGCAGCTTAGAGGGACAGGGTAGCAATCAGCCCCAGCATTTT
TRBV6-5	TRBJ2-2	.	.	CASSYSLGSTGELFF	TGTGCCAGCAGTTACTCCCTAGGGTCCACCGGGGAGCTGTTTTTT
TRBV2	TRBJ1-6	.	TRBD1	CASTWTGGNSPLHF	TGTGCCAGCACCTGGACAGGAGGTAATTCACCCCTCCACTTT
TRBV29-1	TRBJ1-2	.	.	CSVEEIGESGYTF	TGCAGCGTTGAAGAAATCGGGGAATCTGGCTACACCTTC
TRBV10-1	TRBJ1-2	.	.	CASKKYYGYTF	TGCGCCAGCAAGAAGTACTATGGCTACACCTTC
TRBV6-5	TRBJ1-1	.	.	CASSYSWGGTEAFF	TGTGCCAGCAGTTACTCCTGGGGGGGCACTGAAGCTTTCTTT
TRBV5-4	TRBJ2-1	.	.	CASSSQGNNEQFF	TGTGCCAGCAGCTCCCAGGGCAACAATGAGCAGTTCTTC
TRBV27	TRBJ1-2	.	TRBD1	CASSWTGGNDGYTF	TGTGCCAGCAGTTGGACAGGGGGCAACGATGGCTACACCTTC
TRBV18	TRBJ2-5	.	.	CASSPVGKLGEETQYF	TGTGCCAGCTCACCAGTTGGGAAACTAGGGGAAGAGACCCAGTACTTC
TRBV27	TRBJ2-7	.	TRBD2	CASSYSPRGGRDEQYF	TGTGCCAGCAGTTACTCCCCGCGGGGGGGCCGCGACGAGCAGTACTTC
TRBV6-1	TRBJ1-2	.	TRBD1	CASSELGTGFTYGYTF	TGTGCCAGCAGTGAACTCGGGACAGGGTTCACCTATGGCTACACCTTC
TRBV29-1	TRBJ1-4	few	.	CSVVGEVGAPEKLFF	TGCAGCGTTGTGGGGGAAGTCGGAGCCCCGGAAAAACTGTTTTTT
TRBV5-6	TRBJ2-2	.	.	CASSSDGNPNTGELFF	TGTGCCAGCAGTTCGGACGGCAACCCGAACACCGGGGAGCTGTTTTTT
TRBV27	TRBJ2-1	.	TRBD2	CASSWGLAINEQFF	TGTGCCAGCAGTTGGGGACTAGCTATCAATGAGCAGTTCTTC
TRBV6-5	TRBJ2-5	.	.	CASSLQETQYF	TGTGCCAGCAGTTTACAAGAGACCCAGTACTTC
TRBV30	TRBJ2-3	.	TRBD2	CAWSVVAGVYF	TGTGCCTGGAGTGTAGTAGCGGGGGTATATTTT
TRBV5-1	TRBJ1-2	.	.	CASSWDLRGYTF	TGCGCCAGCAGTTGGGACCTGAGGGGCTACACCTTC
TRBV5-6	TRBJ2-1	.	TRBD1	CASSLVGQGFYNEQFF	TGTGCCAGCAGCTTGGTTGGACAGGGGTTCTACAATGAGCAGTTCTTC
TRBV27	TRBJ2-1	.	.	CASSFGDPTYNEQFF	TGTGCCAGCAGTTTCGGGGATCCCACCTACAATGAGCAGTTCTTC
TRBV2	TRBJ2-7	once	TRBD1	CASSERGLFYEQYF	TGTGCCAGCAGCGAGAGGGGGCTCTTTTACGAGCAGTACTTC
TRBV7-9	TRBJ1-1	.	TRBD1	CASRTGPETNTEAFF	TGTGCCAGCAGGACAGGGCCCGAGACTAACACTGAAGCTTTCTTT
TRBV7-3	TRBJ2-3	.	TRBD1	CASSPYTGADTQYF	TGTGCCAGCAGCCCATATACAGGGGCAGATACGCAGTATTTT
TRBV11-3	TRBJ2-2	.	TRBD1	CASSFTGGPGELFF	TGTGCCAGCAGTTTTACAGGGGGACCCGGGGAGCTGTTTTTT
TRBV27	TRBJ2-3	.	TRBD1	CASSYTGGADTQYF	TGTGCCAGCAGCTACACAGGGGGCGCAGATACGCAGTATTTT
TRBV30	TRBJ2-3	once	TRBD2	CAWSHGGGDTQYF	TGTGCCTGGAGTCATGGCGGGGGGGATACGCAGTATTTT
TRBV10-1	TRBJ2-7	.	TRBD2	CASSLAGAYEQYF	TGCGCCAGCAGTCTAGCGGGAGCCTACGAGCAGTACTTC
TRBV7-9	TRBJ1-2	.	.	CASSADGTHYGYTF	TGTGCCAGCAGCGCGGACGGGACACACTATGGCTACACCTTC
TRBV27	TRBJ2-3	.	.	CASSLLVRSTDTQYF	TGTGCCAGCAGTTTATTAGTTCGAAGCACAGATACGCAGTATTTT
TRBV7-9	TRBJ2-7	.	TRBD1	CASSHVRDRAGEQYF	TGTGCCAGCAGCCATGTCCGGGACAGGGCTGGCGAGCAGTACTTC
TRBV6-5	TRBJ2-1	.	.	CASSYSVEGYNEQFF	TGTGCCAGCAGTTACTCAGTCGAGGGGTACAATGAGCAGTTCTTC
TRBV9	TRBJ2-7	.	.	CASSRSGGQMWEQYF	TGTGCCAGCTCTCGAAGCGGGGGACAGATGTGGGAGCAGTACTTC